The clone carrying this T cell receptor (beta chain) has ten or more counts. Its antigen remains unknown. The length of the CDR3 is 16 residues. The germline V and J ends were trimmed by 5 bases and 3 bases, with 20 bases remaining between them. Looked up from germline, CDR1 is LNHDA and CDR2 is SQIVND (reference sequence). The data stem from a study of T cells in Graves' hyperthyroidism and ophthalmopathy. General study results and limits: Ophthalmopathy was told apart from stable hyperthyroidism by a 13 V-J model. Ophthalmopathy was predicted by the model a median of 6.5 months ahead of onset.

Diagnoses used clinical symptoms, serum thyroxine and TRAb, thyroid ultrasound and orbital computed tomography. Amplification targeted TCR beta CDR3 regions from RNA transcripts. The HTBI primer set served for first-round RT-PCR of the TCR CDR3. A single record per CDR3 protein comes from TCRdb applying MiXCR to the multiplex PCR reads. The sample has 490,000 or so distinct CDR3 sequences, over 45% seen once. The sequenced sample was peripheral blood or thyroid tissue (not recorded which). V and J are TRBV19 and TRBJ2-7; unclear D gene. This sequence was found in an adult woman with Graves' disease, either hyperthyroidism or ophthalmopathy (not recorded which). In DNA, the CDR3 is TGTGCCAGTAGTCCTACGCGGAATCAAGCCATCTACGAGCAGTACTTC. Translating it yields CASSPTRNQAIYEQYF.